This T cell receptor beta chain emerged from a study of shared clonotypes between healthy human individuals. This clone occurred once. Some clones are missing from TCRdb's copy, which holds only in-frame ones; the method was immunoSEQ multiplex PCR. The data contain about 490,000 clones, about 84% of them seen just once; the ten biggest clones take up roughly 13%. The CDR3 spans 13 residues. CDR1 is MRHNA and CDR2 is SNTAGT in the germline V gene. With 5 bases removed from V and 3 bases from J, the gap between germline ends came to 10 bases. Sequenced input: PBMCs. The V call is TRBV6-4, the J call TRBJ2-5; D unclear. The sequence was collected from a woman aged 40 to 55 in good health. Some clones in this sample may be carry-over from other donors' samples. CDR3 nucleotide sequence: TGTGCCAGCAGTCTATCGTCCGAAGAGACCCAGTACTTC. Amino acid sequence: CASSLSSEETQYF.